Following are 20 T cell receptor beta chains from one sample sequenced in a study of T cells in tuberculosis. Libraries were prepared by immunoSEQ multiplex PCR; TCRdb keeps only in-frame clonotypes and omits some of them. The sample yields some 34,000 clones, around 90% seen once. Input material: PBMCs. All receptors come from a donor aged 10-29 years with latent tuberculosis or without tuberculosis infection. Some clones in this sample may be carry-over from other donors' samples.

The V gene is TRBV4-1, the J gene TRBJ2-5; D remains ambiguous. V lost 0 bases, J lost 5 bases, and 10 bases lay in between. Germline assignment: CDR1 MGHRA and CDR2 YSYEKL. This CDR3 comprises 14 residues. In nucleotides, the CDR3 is TGCGCCAGCAGCCAAGATTGGAACGGGGAGACCCAGTACTTC. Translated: CASSQDWNGETQYF.

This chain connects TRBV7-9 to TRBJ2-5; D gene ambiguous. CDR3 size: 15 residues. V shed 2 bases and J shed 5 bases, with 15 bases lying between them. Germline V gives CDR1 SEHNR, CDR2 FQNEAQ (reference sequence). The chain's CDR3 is CASSLLAIAVETQYF. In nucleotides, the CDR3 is TGTGCCAGCAGCTTATTAGCAATAGCCGTGGAGACCCAGTACTTC.

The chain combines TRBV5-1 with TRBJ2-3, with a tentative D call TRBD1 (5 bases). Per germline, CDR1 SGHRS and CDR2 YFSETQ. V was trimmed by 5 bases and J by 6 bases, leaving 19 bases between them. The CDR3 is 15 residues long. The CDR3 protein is CASSYLQANEDTQYF. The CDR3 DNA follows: TGCGCCAGCAGTTACTTACAGGCTAACGAGGATACGCAGTATTTT.

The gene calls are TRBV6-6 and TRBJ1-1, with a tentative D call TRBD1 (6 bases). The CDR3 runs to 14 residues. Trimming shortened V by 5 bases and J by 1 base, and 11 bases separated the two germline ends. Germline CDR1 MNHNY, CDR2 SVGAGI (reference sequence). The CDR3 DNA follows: TGTGCCAGCAGTCAAGGGGGGGCGAACACTGAAGCTTTCTTT. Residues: CASSQGGANTEAFF.

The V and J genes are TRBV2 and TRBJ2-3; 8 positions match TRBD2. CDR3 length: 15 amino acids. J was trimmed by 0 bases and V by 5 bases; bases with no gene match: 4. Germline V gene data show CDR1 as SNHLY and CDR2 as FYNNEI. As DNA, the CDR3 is TGTGCCAGCAGTAAGGCTAGCGGGAGCACAGATACGCAGTATTTT. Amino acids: CASSKASGSTDTQYF.

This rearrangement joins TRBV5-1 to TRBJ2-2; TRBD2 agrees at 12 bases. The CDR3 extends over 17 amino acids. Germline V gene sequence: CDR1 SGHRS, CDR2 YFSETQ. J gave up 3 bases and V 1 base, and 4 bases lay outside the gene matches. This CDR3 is CASSLLAGGLDTGELFF. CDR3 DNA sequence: TGCGCCAGCAGCTTGCTAGCGGGGGGGCTGGACACCGGGGAGCTGTTTTTT.

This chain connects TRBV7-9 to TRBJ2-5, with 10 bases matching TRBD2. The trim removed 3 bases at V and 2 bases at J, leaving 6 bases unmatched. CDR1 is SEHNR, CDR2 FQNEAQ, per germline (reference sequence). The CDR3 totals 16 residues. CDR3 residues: CASSFHTSGKQETQYF. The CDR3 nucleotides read TGTGCCAGCAGCTTCCATACTAGCGGGAAGCAAGAGACCCAGTACTTC.

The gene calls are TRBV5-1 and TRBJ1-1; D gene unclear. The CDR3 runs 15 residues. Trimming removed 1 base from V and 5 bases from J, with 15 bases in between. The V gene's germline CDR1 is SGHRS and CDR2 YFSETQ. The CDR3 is CASSLTPGGGTEAFF. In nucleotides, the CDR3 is TGCGCCAGCAGCTTGACCCCCGGAGGAGGGACTGAAGCTTTCTTT.

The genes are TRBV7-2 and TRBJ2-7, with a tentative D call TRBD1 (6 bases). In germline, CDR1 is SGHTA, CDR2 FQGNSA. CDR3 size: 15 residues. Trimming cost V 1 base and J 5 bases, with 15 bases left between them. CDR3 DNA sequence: TGTGCCAGCAGCTTAGTAGGACAGAAAGACCACGAGCAGTACTTC. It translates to CASSLVGQKDHEQYF.

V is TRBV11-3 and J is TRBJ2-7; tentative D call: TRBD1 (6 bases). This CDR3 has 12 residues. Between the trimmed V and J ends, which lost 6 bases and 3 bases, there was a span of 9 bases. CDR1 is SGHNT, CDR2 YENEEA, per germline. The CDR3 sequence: CASRDRHYEQYF. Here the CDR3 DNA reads TGTGCCAGCAGGGACAGACACTACGAGCAGTACTTC.

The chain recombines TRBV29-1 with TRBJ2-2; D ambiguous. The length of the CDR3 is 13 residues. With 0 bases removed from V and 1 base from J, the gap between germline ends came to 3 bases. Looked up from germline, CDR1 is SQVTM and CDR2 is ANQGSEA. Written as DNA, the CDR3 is TGCAGCGTTGAAGAACAGAACACCGGGGAGCTGTTTTTT. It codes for CSVEEQNTGELFF.

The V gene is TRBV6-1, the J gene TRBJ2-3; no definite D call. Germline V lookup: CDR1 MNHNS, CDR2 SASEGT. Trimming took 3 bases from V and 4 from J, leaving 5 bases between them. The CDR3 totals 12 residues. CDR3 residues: CASSDGSDTQYF. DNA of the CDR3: TGTGCCAGCAGTGACGGGTCAGATACGCAGTATTTT.

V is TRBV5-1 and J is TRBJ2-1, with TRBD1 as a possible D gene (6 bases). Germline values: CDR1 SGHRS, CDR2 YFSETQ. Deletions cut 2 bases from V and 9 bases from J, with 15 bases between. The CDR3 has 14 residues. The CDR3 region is CASSLQGGPAEQFF. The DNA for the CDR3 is TGCGCCAGCAGCTTACAGGGTGGGCCAGCTGAGCAGTTCTTC. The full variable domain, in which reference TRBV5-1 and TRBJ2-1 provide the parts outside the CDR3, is KAGVTQTPRYLIKTRGQQVTLSCSPISGHRSVSWYQQTPGQGLQFLFEYFSETQRNKGNFPGRFSGRQFSNSRSEMNVSTLELGDSALYLCASSLQGGPAEQFFGPGTRLTVL.

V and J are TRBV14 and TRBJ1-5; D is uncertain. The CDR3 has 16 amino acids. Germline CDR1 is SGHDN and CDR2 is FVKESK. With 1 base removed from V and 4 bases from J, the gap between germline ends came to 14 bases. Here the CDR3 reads CASSQGWSPLNQPQHF. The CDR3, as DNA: TGTGCCAGCAGCCAAGGATGGAGTCCCCTTAATCAGCCCCAGCATTTT.

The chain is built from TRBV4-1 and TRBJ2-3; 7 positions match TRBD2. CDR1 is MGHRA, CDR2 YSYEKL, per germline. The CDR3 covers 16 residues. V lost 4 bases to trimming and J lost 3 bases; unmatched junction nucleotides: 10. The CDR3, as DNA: TGCGCCAGCAGCCTAGCGGGCTACACGGGGACAGATACGCAGTATTTT. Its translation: CASSLAGYTGTDTQYF.

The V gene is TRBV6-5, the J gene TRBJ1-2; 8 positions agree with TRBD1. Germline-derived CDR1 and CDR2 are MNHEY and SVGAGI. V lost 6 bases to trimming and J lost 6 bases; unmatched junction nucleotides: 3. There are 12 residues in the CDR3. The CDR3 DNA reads TGTGCCAGCAGAACAGGGGGACATGGCTACACCTTC. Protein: CASRTGGHGYTF.

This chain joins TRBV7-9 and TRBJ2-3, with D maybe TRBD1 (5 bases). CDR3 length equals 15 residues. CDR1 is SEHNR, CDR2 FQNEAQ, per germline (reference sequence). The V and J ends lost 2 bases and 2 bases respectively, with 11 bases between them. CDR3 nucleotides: TGTGCCAGCAGCTTACGTGCAGGGATCACAGATACGCAGTATTTT. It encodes CASSLRAGITDTQYF.

The CDR3 here is CASSTQPYYGYTF. The CDR3 DNA reads TGTGCCAGCAGTACACAGCCTTACTATGGCTACACCTTC. The chain recombines TRBV6-1 with TRBJ1-2, with unresolved D. Germline-derived CDR1 and CDR2 are MNHNS and SASEGT. The CDR3 consists of 13 residues. Trimming took 5 bases from V and 3 from J, leaving 10 bases between them.

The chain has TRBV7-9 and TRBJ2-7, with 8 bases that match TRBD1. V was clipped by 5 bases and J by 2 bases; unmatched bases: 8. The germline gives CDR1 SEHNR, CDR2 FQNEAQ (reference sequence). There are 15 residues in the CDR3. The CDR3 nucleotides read TGTGCCAGCAGCGGAGGACAGGGTGGACCCTACGAGCAGTACTTC. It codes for CASSGGQGGPYEQYF.

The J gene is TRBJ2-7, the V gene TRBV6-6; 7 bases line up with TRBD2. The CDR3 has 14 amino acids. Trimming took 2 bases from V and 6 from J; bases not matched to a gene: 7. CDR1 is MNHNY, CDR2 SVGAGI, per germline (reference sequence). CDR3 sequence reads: CASSYRSGASEQYF. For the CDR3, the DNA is TGTGCCAGCAGTTACCGCAGCGGGGCTAGCGAGCAGTACTTC.